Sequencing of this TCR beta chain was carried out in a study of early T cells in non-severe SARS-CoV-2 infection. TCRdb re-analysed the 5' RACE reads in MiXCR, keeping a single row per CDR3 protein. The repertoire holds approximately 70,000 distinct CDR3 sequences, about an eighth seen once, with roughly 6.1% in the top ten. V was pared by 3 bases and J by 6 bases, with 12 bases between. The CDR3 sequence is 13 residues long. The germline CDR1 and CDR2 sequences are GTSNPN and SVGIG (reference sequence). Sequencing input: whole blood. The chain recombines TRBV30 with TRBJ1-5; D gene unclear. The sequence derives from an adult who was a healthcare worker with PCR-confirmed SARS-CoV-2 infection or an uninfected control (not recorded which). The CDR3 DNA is TGTGCCTGGAGCCCATACCACTCTCAGCCCCAGCATTTT. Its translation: CAWSPYHSQPQHF.